The 13 T cell receptor beta chains listed next were all sequenced from one sample in a study of blood T cell repertoires in COVID-19. The data were produced by immunoSEQ multiplex PCR, yet TCRdb's version contains in-frame clones alone and is incomplete. This sample carries around 150,000 clones, about 74% of them seen once, and the ten largest clones take about 7.8%. Sequenced input: peripheral blood. The receptor source for this set is a man in his sixties with acute or convalescent COVID-19.

This clone was detected only once. V gene TRBV18 combines with J gene TRBJ2-3; 7 bases match TRBD1. Per the germline V gene, CDR1 is KGHSH and CDR2 is LQKENI. J was trimmed by 2 bases and V by 4 bases; bases with no gene match: 3. The CDR3 covers 14 residues. CDR3 region: CASSRGQFTDTQYF. The CDR3 bases are TGTGCCAGCTCACGGGGACAGTTCACAGATACGCAGTATTTT. The full variable domain, in which reference TRBV18 and TRBJ2-3 provide the parts outside the CDR3, is NAGVMQNPRHLVRRRGQEARLRCSPMKGHSHVYWYRQLPEEGLKFMVYLQKENIIDESGMPKERFSAEFPKEGPSILRIQQVVRGDSAAYFCASSRGQFTDTQYFGPGTRLTVL.

A single count supports this clone. The chain couples TRBV27 to TRBJ2-1; D possibly corresponds to TRBD2 (5 bases). V lost 2 bases to trimming and J lost 7 bases, with 9 bases between them. CDR1 and CDR2 (germline): MNHEY, SMNVEV (reference sequence). The length of the CDR3 is 13 residues. The CDR3 nucleotides read TGTGCCAGCAGTTTAACTAGTTCTAATGAGCAGTTCTTC. It is translated as CASSLTSSNEQFF.

A few counts support this clone. The chain links TRBV7-2 to TRBJ1-1; 9 bases fit TRBD1. J lost 0 bases, V lost 2 bases, and 10 bases had no gene match. The CDR3 length is 18 residues. The germline V gene encodes CDR1 SGHTA and CDR2 FQGNSA. CDR3 in amino acids: CASSLWYRGQGMNTEAFF. The CDR3 coding sequence is TGTGCCAGCAGCTTATGGTACAGGGGGCAGGGGATGAACACTGAAGCTTTCTTT.

This clone was counted ten times or more. V and J are TRBV12-5 and TRBJ2-1, with 8 bases lining up with TRBD1. CDR1 LGHNT and CDR2 FRNRAP come from the germline V gene. The V segment lost 5 bases and the J segment 10 bases; nucleotides outside the gene matches: 10. The CDR3 contains 14 residues. The CDR3 loop is CASGPQDRVGEQFF. CDR3 sequence (DNA): TGTGCTAGTGGTCCCCAGGACAGGGTTGGGGAGCAGTTCTTC.

This chain links TRBV29-1 with TRBJ1-2, with unresolved D. The CDR3 extends over 12 amino acids. Trimming shortened V by 3 bases and J by 2 bases, and 7 bases separated the two germline ends. Per the germline V gene, CDR1 is SQVTM and CDR2 is ANQGSEA. The CDR3 DNA is TGCAGCGTTGAGAACAGAAACTATGGCTACACCTTC. Its protein product is CSVENRNYGYTF.

This chain connects TRBV4-1 to TRBJ1-5; 9 nucleotides match TRBD1. Germline values: CDR1 MGHRA, CDR2 YSYEKL. The CDR3 is 15 residues long. V shed 3 bases, J shed 7 bases, and the junction held 7 bases outside the gene matches. The CDR3: CASSQPGQGRQPQHF. DNA for the CDR3: TGCGCCAGCAGCCAGCCCGGACAGGGGCGCCAGCCCCAGCATTTT.

This clone appeared a single time. J is TRBJ2-7 and V is TRBV11-2; 10 nucleotides line up with TRBD1. Germline CDR1 SGHAT, CDR2 FQNNGV. This CDR3 spans 15 amino acids. Trimming at V came to 5 bases and at J to 4 bases, leaving 8 bases not matched to a gene. CDR3 sequence (DNA): TGTGCCAGCAGCCCCTTGACAGGGGGCCTTTACGAGCAGTACTTC. Encoded protein: CASSPLTGGLYEQYF.

The chain carries TRBV5-1 and TRBJ2-5; TRBD1 might be the D (6 bases). Per the germline V gene, CDR1 is SGHRS and CDR2 is YFSETQ. The CDR3 runs 14 residues. Trimming removed 2 bases from V and 4 bases from J, with 12 bases in between. In DNA, the CDR3 is TGCGCCAGCAGCTTCGGAGAACAGGGAGAGACCCAGTACTTC. Translating gives CASSFGEQGETQYF.

The genes are TRBV4-1 and TRBJ1-2, with 7 bases lining up with TRBD1. The length of the CDR3 is 12 residues. The ends lost 9 bases at V and 3 bases at J; junction bases unmatched: 4. Germline V lookup: CDR1 MGHRA, CDR2 YSYEKL. The CDR3 reads CASTGTDYGYTF. Here the CDR3 DNA reads TGCGCCAGTACCGGGACAGACTATGGCTACACCTTC.

This chain uses TRBV5-4 with TRBJ2-7; the D gene is possibly TRBD1 (5 bases). Per germline, CDR1 SGHNT and CDR2 YYREEE (reference sequence). Trimming stripped 2 bases from V and 6 bases from J, with 12 bases between. The CDR3 has 13 residues. CDR3 DNA: TGTGCCAGCAGCTTTCAGGGTCAAGGCGAGCAGTACTTC. Protein product: CASSFQGQGEQYF.

This chain uses TRBV2 with TRBJ1-4; 7 nucleotides agree with TRBD1. The CDR3 runs to 13 residues. The V segment lost 7 bases and the J segment 5 bases; nucleotides outside the gene matches: 4. CDR1 and CDR2 (germline): SNHLY, FYNNEI. The CDR3 region is CASMRQGNEKLFF. The CDR3, as DNA: TGTGCCAGCATGAGACAGGGAAATGAAAAACTGTTTTTT.

This chain joins TRBV28 and TRBJ2-2; TRBD1 aligns across 7 bases. Trimming removed 2 bases from V and 6 bases from J; junction bases left unmatched: 9. The CDR3 is 16 residues long. The germline gives CDR1 MDHEN, CDR2 SYDVKM. The CDR3 protein is CASSLRYRTGSGELFF. CDR3 DNA: TGTGCCAGCAGTTTACGATATAGGACAGGATCCGGGGAGCTGTTTTTT.

J is TRBJ1-1 and V is TRBV5-6; no clear D. Germline CDR1 SGHDT, CDR2 YYEEEE. The ends were cut back, 4 bases at V and 0 bases at J, with 4 bases in the middle. This CDR3 has 12 residues. The CDR3 bases are TGTGCCAGCAGCCTGTTGAACACTGAAGCTTTCTTT. As protein: CASSLLNTEAFF.